This TCR beta chain was retrieved from a study of T cell changes during pregnancy in multiple sclerosis. J lost 7 bases, V lost 3 bases, and 8 bases had no gene match. This CDR3 contains 15 residues. CDR1 is MNHEY, CDR2 SVGAGI, per germline. TCRdb's table, derived via immunoSEQ multiplex PCR, lists solely in-frame clones and lacks some. The sample carries fewer than 50,000 clones, roughly nine tenths recorded once. This clone has more than one count but fewer than ten. The chain couples TRBV6-5 to TRBJ2-1; 8 positions match TRBD2. The source of this sequence is a female donor with multiple sclerosis, enrolled in a pregnancy study. The specimen comprised CD8+ T cells from peripheral blood mononuclear cells, sampled after pregnancy. The CDR3 sequence is CASSYNGGAGNEQFF. CDR3 nucleotide sequence: TGTGCCAGCAGTTATAACGGGGGGGCCGGAAATGAGCAGTTCTTC.